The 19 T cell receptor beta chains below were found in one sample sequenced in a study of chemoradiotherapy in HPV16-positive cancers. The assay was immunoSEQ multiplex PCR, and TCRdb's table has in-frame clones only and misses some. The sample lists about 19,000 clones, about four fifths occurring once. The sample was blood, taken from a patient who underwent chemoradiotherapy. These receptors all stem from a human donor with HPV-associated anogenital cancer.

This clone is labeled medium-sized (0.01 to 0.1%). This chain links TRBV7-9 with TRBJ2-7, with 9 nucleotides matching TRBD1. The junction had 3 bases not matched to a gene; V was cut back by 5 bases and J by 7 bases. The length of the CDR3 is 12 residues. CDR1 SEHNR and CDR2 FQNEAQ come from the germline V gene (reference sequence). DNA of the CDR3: TGTGCCAGCAGCCAAGGACAGGGGGAGCAGTACTTC. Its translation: CASSQGQGEQYF.

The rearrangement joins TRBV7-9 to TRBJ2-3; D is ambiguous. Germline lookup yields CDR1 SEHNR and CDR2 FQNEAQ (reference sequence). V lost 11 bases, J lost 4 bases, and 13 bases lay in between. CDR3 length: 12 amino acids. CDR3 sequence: CAGQIGADTQYF. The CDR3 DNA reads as TGTGCCGGCCAGATCGGCGCAGATACGCAGTATTTT.

DNA of the CDR3: TGTGCCAGCAGTGACTCAGTGGGGGCCGGGGAGCTGTTTTTT. This gives the protein CASSDSVGAGELFF. This chain connects TRBV6-4 to TRBJ2-2; D is tentatively TRBD1 or TRBD2 (5 bases each). The V gene's germline CDR1 is MRHNA and CDR2 SNTAGT. The CDR3 consists of 14 residues. Trimming removed 0 bases from V and 6 bases from J, with 8 bases in between.

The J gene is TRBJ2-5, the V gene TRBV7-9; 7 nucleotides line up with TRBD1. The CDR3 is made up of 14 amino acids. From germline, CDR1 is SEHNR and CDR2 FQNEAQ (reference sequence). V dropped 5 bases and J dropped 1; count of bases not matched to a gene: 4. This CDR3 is CASSPPGGQETQYF. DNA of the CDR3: TGTGCCAGCAGCCCACCAGGGGGCCAAGAGACCCAGTACTTC.

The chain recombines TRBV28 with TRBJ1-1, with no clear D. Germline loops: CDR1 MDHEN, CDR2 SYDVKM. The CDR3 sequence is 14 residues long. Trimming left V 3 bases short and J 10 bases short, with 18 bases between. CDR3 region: CASSLPIGRLGAFF. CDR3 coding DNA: TGTGCCAGCAGTTTGCCGATAGGACGGCTCGGAGCTTTCTTT.

CDR3 region: CASSYGPSSDTQYF. CDR3 coding DNA: TGTGCCAGCAGTTATGGGCCGTCCTCAGATACGCAGTATTTT. The chain is built from TRBV6-5 and TRBJ2-3; D ambiguous. Germline CDR1 and CDR2: MNHEY and SVGAGI. V dropped 3 bases and J dropped 4 bases, with 11 bases sitting between them. The CDR3 runs to 14 residues.

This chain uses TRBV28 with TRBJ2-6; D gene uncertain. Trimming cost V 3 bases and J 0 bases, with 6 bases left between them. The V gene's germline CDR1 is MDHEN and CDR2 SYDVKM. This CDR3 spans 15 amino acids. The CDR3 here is CASSFWGSGANVLTF. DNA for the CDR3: TGTGCCAGCAGTTTTTGGGGCTCTGGGGCCAACGTCCTGACTTTC.

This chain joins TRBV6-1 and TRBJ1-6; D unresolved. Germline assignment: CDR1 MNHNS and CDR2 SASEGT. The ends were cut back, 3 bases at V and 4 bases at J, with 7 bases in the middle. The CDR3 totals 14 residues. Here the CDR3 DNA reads TGTGCCAGCAGTGATTTACAGTATAATTCACCCCTCCACTTT. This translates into CASSDLQYNSPLHF.

CDR3 loop: CASSSRLAGVPGNEQFF. The CDR3 DNA reads as TGCGCCAGCAGCTCGCGACTAGCGGGGGTACCGGGTAATGAGCAGTTCTTC. This chain links TRBV5-1 with TRBJ2-1; the match to TRBD2 covers 12 bases. The CDR3 spans 17 residues. Germline V CDR1 and CDR2: SGHRS, YFSETQ. Trimming took 3 bases from V and 7 from J; bases not matched to a gene: 11.

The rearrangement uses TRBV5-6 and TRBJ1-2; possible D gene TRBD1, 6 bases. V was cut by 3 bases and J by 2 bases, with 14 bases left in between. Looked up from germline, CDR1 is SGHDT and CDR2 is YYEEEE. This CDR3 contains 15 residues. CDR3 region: CASSYFDRLNYGYTF. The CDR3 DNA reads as TGTGCCAGCAGCTATTTTGACAGGTTGAACTATGGCTACACCTTC. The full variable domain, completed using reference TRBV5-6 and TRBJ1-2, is DAGVTQSPTHLIKTRGQQVTLRCSPKSGHDTVSWYQQALGQGPQFIFQYYEEEERQRGNFPDRFSGHQFPNYSSELNVNALLLGDSALYLCASSYFDRLNYGYTFGSGTRLTVV.

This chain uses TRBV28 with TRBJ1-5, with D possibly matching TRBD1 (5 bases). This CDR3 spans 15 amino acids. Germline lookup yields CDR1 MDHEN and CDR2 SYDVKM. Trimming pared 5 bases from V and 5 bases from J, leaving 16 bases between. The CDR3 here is CASSTRARGDQPQHF. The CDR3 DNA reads TGTGCCAGCAGTACCCGGGCCCGGGGCGATCAGCCCCAGCATTTT.

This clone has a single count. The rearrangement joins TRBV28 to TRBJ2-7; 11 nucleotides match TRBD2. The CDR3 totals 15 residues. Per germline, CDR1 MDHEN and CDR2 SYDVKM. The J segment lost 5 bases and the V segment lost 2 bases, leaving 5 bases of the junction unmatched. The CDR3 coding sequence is TGTGCCAGCAGTTTAGCTGTGACTAGCGGGAACGAGCAGTACTTC. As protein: CASSLAVTSGNEQYF.

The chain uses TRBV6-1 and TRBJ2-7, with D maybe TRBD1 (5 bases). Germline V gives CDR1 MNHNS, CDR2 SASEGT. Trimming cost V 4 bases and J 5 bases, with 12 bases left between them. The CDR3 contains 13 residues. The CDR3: CASSGQGGDEQYF. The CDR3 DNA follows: TGTGCCAGCAGTGGGCAGGGTGGCGACGAGCAGTACTTC.

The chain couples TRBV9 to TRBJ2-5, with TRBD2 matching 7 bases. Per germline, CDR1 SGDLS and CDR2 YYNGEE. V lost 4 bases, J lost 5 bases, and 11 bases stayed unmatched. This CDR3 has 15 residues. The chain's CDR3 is CASSTSAGWTETQYF. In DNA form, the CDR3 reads TGTGCCAGCAGCACCTCAGCGGGGTGGACGGAGACCCAGTACTTC. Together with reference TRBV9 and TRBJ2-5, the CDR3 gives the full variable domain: DSGVTQTPKHLITATGQRVTLRCSPRSGDLSVYWYQQSLDQGLQFLIQYYNGEERAKGNILERFSAQQFPDLHSELNLSSLELGDSALYFCASSTSAGWTETQYFGPGTRLLVL.

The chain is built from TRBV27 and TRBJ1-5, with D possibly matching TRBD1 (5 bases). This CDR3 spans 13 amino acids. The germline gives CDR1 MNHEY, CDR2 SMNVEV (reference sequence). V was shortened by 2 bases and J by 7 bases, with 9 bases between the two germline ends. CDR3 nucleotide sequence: TGTGCCAGCAGTTTACAGGGATGGCAGCCCCAGCATTTT. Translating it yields CASSLQGWQPQHF.

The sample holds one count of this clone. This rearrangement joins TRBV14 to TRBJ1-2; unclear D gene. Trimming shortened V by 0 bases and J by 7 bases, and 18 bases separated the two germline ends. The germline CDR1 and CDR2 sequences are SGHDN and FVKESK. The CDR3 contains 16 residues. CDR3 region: CASSQDHRRLEGGYTF. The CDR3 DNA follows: TGTGCCAGCAGCCAAGACCACAGACGCCTTGAGGGTGGCTACACCTTC. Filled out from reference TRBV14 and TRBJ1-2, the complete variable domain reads EAGVTQFPSHSVIEKGQTVTLRCDPISGHDNLYWYRRVMGKEIKFLLHFVKESKQDESGMPNNRFLAERTGGTYSTLKVQPAELEDSGVYFCASSQDHRRLEGGYTFGSGTRLTVV.

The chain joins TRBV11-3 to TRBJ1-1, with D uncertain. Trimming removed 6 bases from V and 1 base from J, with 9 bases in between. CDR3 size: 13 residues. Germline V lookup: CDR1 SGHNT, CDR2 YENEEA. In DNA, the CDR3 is TGTGCCAGCAGTCTTCTACCGAACACTGAAGCTTTCTTT. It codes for CASSLLPNTEAFF.

The CDR3 is CASSPGEGAEAFF. The DNA for the CDR3 is TGTGCCAGCTCACCCGGGGAGGGCGCTGAAGCTTTCTTT. The chain carries TRBV18 and TRBJ1-1; D gene uncertain. CDR3 length: 13 residues. CDR1 and CDR2 from the germline V gene are KGHSH and LQKENI. V dropped 3 bases and J dropped 6 bases, with 11 bases sitting between them. Together with reference TRBV18 and TRBJ1-1, the CDR3 gives the full variable domain: NAGVMQNPRHLVRRRGQEARLRCSPMKGHSHVYWYRQLPEEGLKFMVYLQKENIIDESGMPKERFSAEFPKEGPSILRIQQVVRGDSAAYFCASSPGEGAEAFFGQGTRLTVV.

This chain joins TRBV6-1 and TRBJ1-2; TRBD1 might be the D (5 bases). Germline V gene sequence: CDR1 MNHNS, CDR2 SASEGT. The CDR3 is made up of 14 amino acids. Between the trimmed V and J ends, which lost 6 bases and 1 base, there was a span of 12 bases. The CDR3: CASRGPLYNYGYTF. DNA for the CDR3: TGTGCCAGCAGGGGGCCCCTGTATAACTATGGCTACACCTTC.